Below are 4 T cell receptor beta chains sequenced from a single sample in a study of T cell responses to AZD1222 COVID-19 vaccine (dated by TCRdb to the early 2020s). Per the publication, the time point label means: baseline before first vaccination. Libraries were constructed by the immunoSEQ multiplex PCR assay. Here the immuneACCESS table is served through TCRdb, limited to in-frame sequences with V and J called. Missing clones are a known gap in these copies; in checked studies unresolved V genes cover under half, and the rest lacks a known reason. The sample has over 65,000 clones on record, more than 75% of them singletons. 20% to 25% of the sample is held by the ten biggest clonotypes. The specimen was peripheral blood, collected on day 0 of AZD1222 vaccination. Receptors were obtained from an adult in good health.

This chain links TRBV30 with TRBJ1-3; TRBD1 is a possible D gene (6 bases). This CDR3 is built from 14 residues. Trimming left V 3 bases short and J 6 bases short, with 15 bases between. CDR1 and CDR2 (germline): GTSNPN, SVGIG (reference sequence). The CDR3 sequence: CAWRRGNRENTIYF. The CDR3 bases are TGTGCCTGGAGAAGGGGAAACAGGGAAAACACCATATATTTT.

The V call is TRBV5-1, the J call TRBJ2-2; D perhaps matches TRBD1 (5 bases). V was cut by 6 bases and J by 1 base, with 10 bases left in between. Germline CDR1 and CDR2: SGHRS and YFSETQ. This CDR3 region has 14 residues. The CDR3 is CASNIQGNTGELFF. Written as DNA, the CDR3 is TGCGCCAGCAACATCCAGGGGAACACCGGGGAGCTGTTTTTT.

The chain uses TRBV6-2 or TRBV6-3 and TRBJ2-2; the D is unclear. Trimming cost V 2 bases and J 8 bases, with 6 bases left between them. The CDR3 covers 12 residues. The germline gives CDR1 MNHEY, CDR2 SVGEGT. CDR3 bases: TGTGCCAGCAGTTACAGGCAGGGGGAGCTGTTTTTT. Residues: CASSYRQGELFF.

The rearrangement uses TRBV7-2 and TRBJ2-1; perhaps D is TRBD1 or TRBD2 (5 bases each). CDR1 is SGHTA, CDR2 FQGNSA, per germline. The CDR3 extends over 16 amino acids. V was pared by 5 bases and J by 0 bases, with 14 bases between. This CDR3 is CASSLTADSSYNEQFF. The DNA for the CDR3 is TGTGCCAGCAGCCTGACAGCGGATAGCTCCTACAATGAGCAGTTCTTC.